This TCR beta chain was captured in a study of blood T cells in healthy people across ages. The second PCR ran about 6 to 11 cycles with a sample-barcoded 5' primer and J-beta primers. TCRdb re-called the 5' RACE reads through MiXCR, storing one row per CDR3 protein. This table has around 800,000 distinct CDR3 sequences, 44% appearing once. This clonotype appeared a few times. Its cognate antigen is unknown. Findings and caveats of the study: Estimates based on one million T cells were treated as lower bounds.

This CDR3 region has 15 residues. The ends were cut back, 4 bases at V and 7 bases at J, with 19 bases in the middle. Germline assignment: CDR1 SGHVS and CDR2 FQNEAQ. This sequence joins TRBV7-8 and TRBJ2-5, with a possible D match to TRBD2 (5 bases). Sequencing input: blood. The sequence was obtained from a man in his 60s in good health. Here the CDR3 reads CASSSPDAAGGTQYF. CDR3 DNA: TGTGCCAGCAGCTCACCCGACGCGGCAGGAGGGACCCAGTACTTC.